A single sample gave rise to the 7 T cell receptor beta chains below, sequenced in a study of metastatic and nonmetastatic thyroid tumors. Ahead of thyroid surgery, no patient had received treatment of any kind. TCRdb reprocessed the PCR reads via MiXCR. The sample contains several thousand clones, approximately 14% of which appear only once. Sample: blood. These receptor sequences come from a female donor with papillary thyroid cancer or a benign thyroid nodule (not recorded which). Some clones in this sample may be carry-over from other donors' samples.

This chain uses TRBV12-3 or TRBV12-4 with TRBJ2-3; TRBD2 matches at 10 bases. J was trimmed by 2 bases and V by 8 bases; bases with no gene match: 10. This CDR3 spans 16 amino acids. CDR3 loop: CASVSLAGGYTDTQYF. CDR3 in DNA: TGTGCCAGCGTTTCGTTAGCGGGGGGATACACAGATACGCAGTATTTT.

The rearrangement joins TRBV24-1 to TRBJ2-2, with D maybe TRBD1 (6 bases). CDR1 and CDR2 (germline): KGHDR, SFDVKD. V was cut by 7 bases and J by 8 bases, with 19 bases left in between. The CDR3 has 15 residues. This CDR3 is CATSSQGTAAGELFF. In DNA form, the CDR3 reads TGTGCCACCAGCTCCCAGGGGACGGCCGCGGGGGAGCTGTTTTTT.

This clone showed up many times. The chain employs TRBV20-1 and TRBJ2-7; tentatively, D is TRBD1 (6 bases). V was shortened by 5 bases and J by 5 bases, with 22 bases between the two germline ends. This CDR3 has 15 residues. Germline V gene sequence: CDR1 DFQATT, CDR2 SNEGSKA (reference sequence). The CDR3 coding sequence is TGCAGTGCTTATGGACAGCCCACACCCCAGGACGAGCAGTACTTC. Protein sequence: CSAYGQPTPQDEQYF.

Notes on this clone: The junction does not match germline at one end; this may be a read error. This rearrangement joins TRBV12-3 or TRBV12-4 to TRBJ1-1; no clear D gene. The CDR3 extends over 11 amino acids. The DNA for the CDR3 is TGTGCCAGCAGTAAGAACACTGAAGCCTTCTTT. Its translation: CASSKNTEAFF.

By frequency in the sample, this clone is medium-sized (0.01 to 0.1%). This chain joins TRBV15 and TRBJ1-5; 8 bases are a match to TRBD1. The V and J ends lost 0 bases and 11 bases, in that order; junction bases with no gene match: 9. The CDR3 runs to 15 residues. In germline, CDR1 is LNHNV, CDR2 YYDKDF (reference sequence). The CDR3 region is CATSRDEDRVPAQHF. The DNA for the CDR3 is TGTGCCACCAGCAGAGATGAGGACAGGGTCCCGGCCCAGCATTTT.

This clone occurred many times. The chain combines TRBV20-1 with TRBJ1-5; TRBD1 is a possible D gene (5 bases). Germline loops: CDR1 DFQATT, CDR2 SNEGSKA (reference sequence). Trimming removed 2 bases at V and 3 bases at J, with 11 bases between. This CDR3 has 14 amino acids. The CDR3 sequence is CSARPGTYNQPQHF. CDR3 DNA sequence: TGCAGTGCTAGACCTGGGACCTACAATCAGCCCCAGCATTTT.

The rearrangement uses TRBV6-2 or TRBV6-3 and TRBJ1-4, with a possible D match to TRBD1 (5 bases). The CDR3 totals 15 residues. The germline gives CDR1 MNHEY, CDR2 SVGEGT. V was trimmed by 1 base and J by 3 bases, leaving 9 bases between them. In DNA, the CDR3 is TGTGCCAGCAGTTACTGGGGCCCCGCTAATGAAAAACTGTTTTTT. Protein sequence: CASSYWGPANEKLFF.